This T cell receptor (beta chain) was found in a study of cytomegalovirus exposure and HLA in healthy donors. Across the study: Researchers previously reported finding fewer than 120 million unique TCR beta sequences from around 200 million T cells.

With respect to this clone: Its cognate antigen is unknown.

This CDR3 region has 15 residues. In germline, CDR1 is KGHSH, CDR2 LQKENI. V was clipped by 6 bases and J by 1 base, with 10 bases between them. The PCR had 60 Vbeta and 13 Jbeta primers. Sequenced by immunoSEQ multiplex PCR; TCRdb stores in-frame clones only, minus some. The sample features over 90,000 clones, with approximately 3.5% in its top ten. Study observations and caveats: Per a later analysis, HLA-associated TCR beta chains showed more clonal expansion than other, equally common TCR beta chains. The CMV antigen specificity of a few CMV-associated chains was confirmed through in vitro analysis. DRB1 had the most TCR associations and HLA-C the fewest, a later analysis found, with rates varying by HLA locus.

What was sequenced was PBMCs. The chain is built from TRBV18 and TRBJ2-6; the D gene is possibly TRBD2 (5 bases). The source is a man aged 40-55 years in good health and CMV-seronegative. The CDR3 region has the DNA TGTGCCAGCTCCCACAGCGGATCTGGGGCCAACGTCCTGACTTTC. It specifies CASSHSGSGANVLTF.